Listed below are T cell receptor beta chains from one sample, sequenced in a study of vaccination effects on CD4 cells after COVID-19. These receptors are not linked to any known antigen. Sequencing used immunoSEQ multiplex PCR; TCRdb keeps in-frame clones, though not all of them. This sample has about 30,000 clones, with approximately 60% found just once. The source material was CD4+ T cells from PBMCs cultured without peptide, sampled before COVID-19 vaccination. The receptors were sampled from a human donor who received a COVID-19 vaccine. Each CDR3 is given with its conserved first and last residue. D genes are given only for firm matches. Rows may omit the clone size; those that give it use once, few, many or a size class.

J | D | size | V | CDR3 | DNA
TRBJ1-4 | - | - | TRBV18 | CASSPPHNEKLFF | TGTGCCAGCTCACCACCCCACAATGAAAAACTGTTTTTT
TRBJ2-3 | - | - | TRBV20-1 | CSASDHGLPGTDTQYF | TGCAGTGCTAGTGATCATGGCTTGCCGGGCACAGATACGCAGTATTTT
TRBJ2-5 | TRBD1 | - | TRBV2 | CASSEYRGETQYF | TGTGCCAGCAGTGAATACAGGGGAGAGACCCAGTACTTC
TRBJ2-7 | - | few | TRBV19 | CASSPTNRDEQYF | TGTGCCAGTAGTCCGACGAACAGGGACGAGCAGTACTTC
TRBJ1-5 | - | - | TRBV7-8 | CASRPDRSDSNQPQHF | TGTGCCAGCAGACCCGACAGGTCCGATAGCAATCAGCCCCAGCATTTT
TRBJ2-1 | - | - | TRBV11-3 | CASSFMGSVDEQFF | TGTGCCAGCAGCTTTATGGGGTCGGTGGATGAGCAGTTCTTC
TRBJ2-7 | - | - | TRBV20-1 | CSAEWDYEQYF | TGCAGTGCGGAATGGGACTACGAGCAGTACTTC
TRBJ1-2 | - | - | TRBV11-2 | CASSLGEADYGYTF | TGTGCCAGCAGCTTAGGGGAGGCGGACTATGGCTACACCTTC
TRBJ2-7 | TRBD2 | - | TRBV7-9 | CASTSGSGGPTSSYEQYF | TGTGCCAGCACCTCAGGTAGCGGGGGGCCTACAAGCTCCTACGAGCAGTACTTC
TRBJ2-3 | - | - | TRBV7-9 | CASSLSMADPDTQYF | TGTGCCAGCAGCTTATCTATGGCAGACCCAGATACGCAGTATTTT
TRBJ2-1 | - | - | TRBV5-1 | CASSFLIRGDNEQFF | TGCGCCAGCAGCTTTTTAATCAGGGGAGACAATGAGCAGTTCTTC
TRBJ2-2 | - | - | TRBV20-1 | CSASWGAKDTGELFF | TGCAGTGCTAGTTGGGGGGCGAAGGACACCGGGGAGCTGTTTTTT
TRBJ1-6 | - | - | TRBV7-9 | CAPPPGAKHNSPLHF | TGTGCCCCCCCGCCAGGGGCTAAACATAATTCACCCCTCCACTTT
TRBJ1-1 | - | - | TRBV5-5 | CASSQGRMNTEAFF | TGTGCCAGCAGCCAGGGACGGATGAACACTGAAGCTTTCTTT
TRBJ1-3 | TRBD1 | few | TRBV10-3 | CAMTGGPGNTIYF | TGTGCCATGACAGGGGGCCCTGGAAACACCATATATTTT
TRBJ2-1 | TRBD2 | - | TRBV3-1/TRBV3-2 | CASASGSYNEQFF | TGTGCCAGCGCTAGCGGGAGCTACAATGAGCAGTTCTTC
TRBJ2-2 | TRBD2 | few | TRBV4-1 | CASSQASGRVNTGELFF | TGCGCCAGCAGCCAAGCTAGCGGGAGGGTGAACACCGGGGAGCTGTTTTTT
TRBJ1-5 | - | - | TRBV7-8 | CASRLGASNQPQHF | TGTGCCAGCAGACTGGGGGCCAGCAATCAGCCCCAGCATTTT
TRBJ2-2 | - | - | TRBV6-1 | CASSETTNTGELFF | TGTGCCAGCAGTGAAACAACGAACACCGGGGAGCTGTTTTTT
TRBJ2-2 | - | - | TRBV11-2 | CASSLAGFDTGELFF | TGTGCCAGCAGCTTAGCTGGGTTCGACACCGGGGAGCTGTTTTTT
TRBJ2-1 | TRBD1 | once | TRBV29-1 | CSVVGTGYNEQFF | TGCAGCGTTGTAGGGACAGGCTACAATGAGCAGTTCTTC
TRBJ1-3 | TRBD1 | - | TRBV11-1 | CASSLRGPGNTIYF | TGTGCCAGCAGCTTAAGGGGGCCTGGAAACACCATATATTTT
TRBJ1-6 | - | - | TRBV5-1 | CASSLGSGNDSPLHF | TGCGCCAGCAGCTTGGGGTCAGGGAATGATTCACCCCTCCACTTT
TRBJ2-3 | - | - | TRBV5-4 | CASSLQGSTDTQYF | TGTGCCAGCAGCTTACAGGGTAGCACAGATACGCAGTATTTT
TRBJ1-1 | - | few | TRBV12-3/TRBV12-4 | CASSRRNTEAFF | TGTGCCAGCAGTCGCAGAAACACTGAAGCTTTCTTT
TRBJ1-2 | TRBD1 | few | TRBV7-9 | CASRGRDRQKGYTF | TGTGCCAGCAGGGGGAGGGACAGGCAGAAAGGCTACACCTTC
TRBJ1-6 | - | - | TRBV6-4 | CASSDSMFTKDSPLHF | TGTGCCAGCAGTGACTCGATGTTCACGAAGGATTCACCCCTCCACTTT
TRBJ2-3 | TRBD1 | - | TRBV6-5 | CANTLGGTGRDTQYF | TGTGCCAACACTTTAGGGGGGACAGGGAGAGATACGCAGTATTTT
TRBJ2-1 | - | few | TRBV5-1 | CASSSTGTNYNEQFF | TGCGCCAGCAGCTCTACCGGGACAAATTACAATGAGCAGTTCTTC
TRBJ2-5 | - | - | TRBV2 | CASSLGWGETQYF | TGTGCCAGCAGTTTGGGATGGGGGGAGACCCAGTACTTC